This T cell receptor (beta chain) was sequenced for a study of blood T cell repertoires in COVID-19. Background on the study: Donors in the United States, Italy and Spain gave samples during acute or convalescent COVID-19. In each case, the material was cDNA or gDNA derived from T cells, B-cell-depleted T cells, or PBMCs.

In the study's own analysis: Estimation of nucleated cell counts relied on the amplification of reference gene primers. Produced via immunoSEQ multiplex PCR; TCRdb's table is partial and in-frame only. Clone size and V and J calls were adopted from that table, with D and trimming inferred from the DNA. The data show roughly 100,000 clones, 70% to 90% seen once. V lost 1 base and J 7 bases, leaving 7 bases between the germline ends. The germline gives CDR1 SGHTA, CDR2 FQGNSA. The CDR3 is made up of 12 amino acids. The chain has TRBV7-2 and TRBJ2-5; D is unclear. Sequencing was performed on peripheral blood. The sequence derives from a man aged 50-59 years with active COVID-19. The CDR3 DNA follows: TGTGCCAGCAGCTTAGGCGACTGGACCCAGTACTTC. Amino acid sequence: CASSLGDWTQYF.